This TCR beta chain appears in the sequencing data of a study of identical twins. In TCRdb, the 5' RACE reads were re-called with MiXCR into one record per CDR3 protein. The sample has 700,000 to 950,000 distinct CDR3 sequences, roughly an eighth seen once; the top ten hold around 1.5%. The table lists this clonotype with a few counts. CDR1 and CDR2 from the germline V gene are KGHSH and LQKENI. This CDR3 comprises 13 residues. V was trimmed by 5 bases and J by 3 bases, leaving 11 bases between them. A further study also used this sample, focusing on yellow fever vaccine responses in identical twins.

V gene TRBV18 combines with J gene TRBJ2-7, with no clear D. The sequencing input was PBMCs. This TCR came from a woman aged 18-35 years in good health. CDR3 DNA: TGTGCCAGCTCATATCAGGAGCTCTACGAGCAGTACTTC. Protein sequence: CASSYQELYEQYF.